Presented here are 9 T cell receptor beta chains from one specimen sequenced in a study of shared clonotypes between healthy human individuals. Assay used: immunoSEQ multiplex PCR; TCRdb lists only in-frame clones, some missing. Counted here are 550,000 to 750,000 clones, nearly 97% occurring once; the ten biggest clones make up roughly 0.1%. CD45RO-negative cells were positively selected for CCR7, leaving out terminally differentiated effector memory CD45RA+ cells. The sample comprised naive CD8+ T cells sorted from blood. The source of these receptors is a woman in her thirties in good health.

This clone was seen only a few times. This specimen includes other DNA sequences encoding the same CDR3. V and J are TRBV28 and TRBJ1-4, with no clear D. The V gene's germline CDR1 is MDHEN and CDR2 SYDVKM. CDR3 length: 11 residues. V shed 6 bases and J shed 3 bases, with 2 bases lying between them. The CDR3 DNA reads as TGTGCCAGCAGCCCTAATGAAAAACTGTTTTTT. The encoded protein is CASSPNEKLFF.

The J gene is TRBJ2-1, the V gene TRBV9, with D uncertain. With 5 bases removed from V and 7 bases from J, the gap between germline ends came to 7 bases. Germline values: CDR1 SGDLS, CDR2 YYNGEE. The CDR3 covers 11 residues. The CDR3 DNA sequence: TGTGCCAGCAGATCCCGAAATGAGCAGTTCTTC. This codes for CASRSRNEQFF.

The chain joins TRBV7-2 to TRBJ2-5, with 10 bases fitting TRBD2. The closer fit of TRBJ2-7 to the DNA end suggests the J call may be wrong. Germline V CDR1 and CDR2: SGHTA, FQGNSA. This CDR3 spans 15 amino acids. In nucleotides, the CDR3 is TGTGCCAGCAGCGCCGGACTAGCGGTGGGGTACGAGCAGTACTTC. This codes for CASSAGLAVGYEQYF.

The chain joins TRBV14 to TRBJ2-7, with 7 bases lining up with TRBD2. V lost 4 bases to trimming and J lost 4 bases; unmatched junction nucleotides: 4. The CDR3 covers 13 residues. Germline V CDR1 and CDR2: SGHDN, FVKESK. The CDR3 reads CASSRILAYEQYF. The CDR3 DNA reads TGTGCCAGCAGCCGCATACTAGCGTACGAGCAGTACTTC.

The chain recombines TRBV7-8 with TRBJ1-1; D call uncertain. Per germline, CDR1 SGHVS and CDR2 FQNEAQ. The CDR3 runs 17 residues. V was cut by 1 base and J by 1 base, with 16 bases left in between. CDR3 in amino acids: CASSLGGLTLGNTEAFF. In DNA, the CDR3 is TGTGCCAGCAGCTTAGGAGGATTGACCCTAGGGAACACTGAAGCTTTCTTT.

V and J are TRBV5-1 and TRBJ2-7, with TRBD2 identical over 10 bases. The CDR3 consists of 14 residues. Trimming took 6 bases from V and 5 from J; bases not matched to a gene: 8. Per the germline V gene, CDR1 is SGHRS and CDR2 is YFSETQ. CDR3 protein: CASTPRTSGHEQYF. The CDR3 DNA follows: TGCGCCAGCACCCCAAGGACTAGCGGCCACGAGCAGTACTTC. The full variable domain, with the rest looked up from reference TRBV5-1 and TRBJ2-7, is KAGVTQTPRYLIKTRGQQVTLSCSPISGHRSVSWYQQTPGQGLQFLFEYFSETQRNKGNFPGRFSGRQFSNSRSEMNVSTLELGDSALYLCASTPRTSGHEQYFGPGTRLTVT.

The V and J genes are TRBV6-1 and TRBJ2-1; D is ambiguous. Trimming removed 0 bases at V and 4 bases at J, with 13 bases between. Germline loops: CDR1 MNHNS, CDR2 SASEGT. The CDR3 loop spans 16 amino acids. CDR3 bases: TGTGCCAGCAGTGAAGCGCTCAGTGCTCCGTACAATGAGCAGTTCTTC. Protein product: CASSEALSAPYNEQFF.

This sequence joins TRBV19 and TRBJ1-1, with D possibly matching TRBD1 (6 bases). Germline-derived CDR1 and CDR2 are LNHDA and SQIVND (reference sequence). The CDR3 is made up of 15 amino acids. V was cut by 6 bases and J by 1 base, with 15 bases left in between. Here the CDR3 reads CASSLYGGQNTEAFF. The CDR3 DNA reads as TGTGCCAGTAGCCTCTATGGGGGACAGAACACTGAAGCTTTCTTT. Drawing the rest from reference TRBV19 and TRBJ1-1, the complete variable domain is DGGITQSPKYLFRKEGQNVTLSCEQNLNHDAMYWYRQDPGQGLRLIYYSQIVNDFQKGDIAEGYSVSREKKESFPLTVTSAQKNPTAFYLCASSLYGGQNTEAFFGQGTRLTVV.

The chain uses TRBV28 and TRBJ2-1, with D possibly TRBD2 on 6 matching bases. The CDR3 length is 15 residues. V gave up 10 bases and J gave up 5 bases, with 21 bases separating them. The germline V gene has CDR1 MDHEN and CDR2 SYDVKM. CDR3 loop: CATMGLRENHNEQFF. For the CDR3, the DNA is TGTGCCACTATGGGTCTCCGGGAGAATCACAATGAGCAGTTCTTC.